These T cell receptor beta chains were read from a single sample in a study of blood T cell repertoires in COVID-19. Sequencing was performed with immunoSEQ multiplex PCR; in TCRdb, only in-frame clones are kept and a portion is missing. Found here are 350,000 or so clones, roughly 87% of them singletons; the top ten hold 3.9%. The sample comprised peripheral blood. The receptors derive from a woman aged 60 to 75 with COVID-19, enrolled during active disease. Each CDR3 is given with its conserved first and last residue. The D gene is left open where the match is weak.

J gene,V gene,D gene,CDR3 protein
TRBJ1-1,TRBV5-1,-,CASSLVWGMNTEAFF
TRBJ1-6,TRBV18,TRBD1,CASSLSTGEDSPLHF
TRBJ2-5,TRBV5-4,TRBD1,CASSVQGLETQYF
TRBJ2-7,TRBV4-2,TRBD2,CASSHASGGPYEQYF
TRBJ2-7,TRBV6-6,-,CASRPGQRSYEQYF
TRBJ2-2,TRBV9,TRBD1,CASSAGQGYTGELFF
TRBJ1-2,TRBV18,TRBD1,CASCEDRGGRGYTF
TRBJ2-2,TRBV9,TRBD1,CASSPPGQVNTGELFF
TRBJ1-6,TRBV18,-,CASSPSWEDNSPLHF
TRBJ1-1,TRBV13,TRBD1,CASTDFGTGGMGTEAFF
TRBJ1-2,TRBV7-9,TRBD1,CASSLKDRGSYGYTF
TRBJ1-2,TRBV9,-,CASSVWGDWSSYTF
TRBJ2-7,TRBV5-4,-,CASSSPPGRGSSYEQYF
TRBJ1-2,TRBV6-1,-,CASSEVSRDGYTF
TRBJ1-6,TRBV6-5,TRBD1,CASGQAPPTSPLHF
TRBJ2-1,TRBV5-1,TRBD2,CASSPVGGGSYNEQFF
TRBJ2-1,TRBV3-1/TRBV3-2,-,CASRPSSYNEQFF
TRBJ1-2,TRBV3-1/TRBV3-2,TRBD1,CASSQDGQGYGYTF
TRBJ2-7,TRBV10-3,-,CAITEGDYEQYF
TRBJ1-6,TRBV18,-,CASSPRGNSPLHF
TRBJ1-1,TRBV29-1,-,CSVGRPSLRGTEAFF
TRBJ2-5,TRBV12-3/TRBV12-4,-,CASSPEETQYF
TRBJ1-6,TRBV27,-,CASSLVAGLGSSYNSPLHF
TRBJ1-3,TRBV18,TRBD1,CASSPRTGGDSGNTIYF
TRBJ1-4,TRBV9,-,CASSISRNNEKLFF
TRBJ1-2,TRBV27,TRBD1,CASSPDRGHGYTF
TRBJ1-4,TRBV29-1,-,CSVVETVNEKLFF
TRBJ2-5,TRBV5-1,-,CASSLTGIQQETQYF
TRBJ1-6,TRBV5-5,TRBD1,CASSFFGQGDSPLHF
TRBJ1-2,TRBV19,-,CASSIQRQNYGYTF
TRBJ1-1,TRBV4-1,TRBD1,CASSQGRQGATEAFF
TRBJ1-1,TRBV5-4,-,CASSPLGMNTEAFF